This T cell receptor (beta chain) was profiled in a study of shared clonotypes between healthy human individuals (TCRdb year 2020). The study in broad terms: A couple of women and three men aged 18 to 49 years were included in the cohort. For each donor, three plates each were used for CD4 naive and CD4 memory, two plates were used for CD8 naive, and one plate was used for CD8 memory. The study deeply sequenced blood TCR repertoires of several healthy adults to estimate repertoire size and the extent of clonotype sharing between individuals. Different laboratories and diverse techniques were used to prepare libraries and sequence TCR repertoires, to increase sequencing depth and limit assay-specific biases. Between about 0.94 and 10 billion PBMCs per donor were obtained by leukapheresis.

About this clone itself: Its recognized antigen is unknown. No much larger clone is present one base from it, and per-base qualities are unavailable.

General study outcomes and caveats: Higher generation probabilities were observed for clonotypes shared by all four sorted-subset donors than for non-shared clonotypes. Sampling was limited to blood, and TCR repertoires in tissue likely differ from TCR repertoires in blood. Across four donors, roughly 5% of naive CD4, 3.5% of naive CD8, about 2.3% of memory CD4, and approximately 0.4% of memory CD8 clonotypes were shared. Pairwise subsampling indicated that sequencing depth was expected to affect the degree of clonotype sharing among donors. Larger estimated clonotype richness was generally found for naive subsets than for memory subsets. The small number of donors limited the genetic and exposure-history diversity represented. Incomplete sequencing was indicated by rarefaction of sorted-subset datasets, despite the large sequencing depth.

TCR CDR3 regions were amplified from genomic DNA by multiplex PCR using the deep immunoSEQ assay. Extracted genomic DNA from each cell subset was distributed evenly across all wells of several immunoSEQ 96-well plates, and each plate was treated as a replicate. For sorted subsets, about 0.2 ug genomic DNA, equal to about 30,000 T cell genomes, was loaded into each replicate PCR. Purified libraries were measured with a Qubit 3.0 fluorometer, size-checked on a Bioanalyzer 2100, and measured again with the KAPA Library Quantification kit. A separate single-read 150-cycle Illumina NextSeq 550 flow cell was used to sequence each immunoSEQ 96-well plate. The paper's data handling went like this. Because the immunoSEQ output held only junctional sequences and lacked quality scores, the filtering could not match the filtering applied to full-length reads. Sequences were annotated with PyIR, a Python wrapper for IgBLAST v1.9, using IMGT germline references to assign V/J genes and CDR3. Reads with weak V/J assignments (E-value above 1e-6), missing CDR3, stop codons, out-of-frame junctions, or ambiguous translated residues were removed. V3J clonotypes were defined as sequences sharing an identical inferred V gene, J gene, and CDR3 amino acid sequence. The percentage overlap between two repertoires was calculated by dividing the number of shared unique clonotypes by the size of the smaller repertoire. RTK rarefaction, the Chao1 estimator, and Recon v2.1 estimates of unobserved clonotypes were used to assess repertoire richness. Generation probabilities were computed with OLGA for all TCRbeta clonotypes obtained by the gDNA method from a handful of donors. Here the immuneACCESS table is served through TCRdb, limited to in-frame sequences with V and J called. Missing clones are a known gap in these copies; in checked studies unresolved V genes cover under half, and the rest lacks a known reason. D and trimming come from the DNA, and the V and J calls and clone size come from that table. This sample comprises 100,000 to 130,000 clones, around 65% of them detected only once. Over 20% of the sample rests with the top ten.

Trimming takes 3 bases from V and 8 bases from J, and the germline ends sit 17 bases apart. The CDR3 measures 15 amino acids from cysteine to phenylalanine. Only the CDR3 portion is preserved as DNA: 45 bases, with reading frame beginning at the first base. CDR1 and CDR2 were assigned from the germline V gene as SGHVS and FQNEAQ. The donors were healthy, HIV-negative adults with no recently reported acute infections or vaccinations. Every donor was a Caucasian adult living in Nashville, Tennessee, USA. CD8 memory samples combined magnetically selected CD45RO+ cells with CCR7-negative CD45RA+ effector memory (TemRA) cells. After blood collection by leukapheresis, PBMCs were isolated using Ficoll-Histopaque density gradient centrifugation and then cryopreserved in the vapor phase of liquid nitrogen. Purity and quantity of every magnetically sorted T cell population were checked by analytical flow cytometry. Genomic DNA was isolated from every sorted fraction and measured by UV absorbance on a Nanodrop 2000c.

Recombination joined TRBV7-8 with TRBJ2-1; possibly the D gene is TRBD1, per 6 matching bases. The sequenced material came from memory CD8+ T cells sorted from blood. The cell subset or site label on this specimen signifies: CD45RO+ cells pooled with CCR7-negative TemRA cells. The sequence came from a woman younger than 45 in good health. Here is the DNA: TGTGCCAGCAGCTTCGGCAGGGGCGCCTATTATGAGCAGTTCTTC. This yields the protein CASSFGRGAYYEQFF.